The source of this TCR beta chain is a study of T cell responses to AZD1222 COVID-19 vaccine. Findings of the study overall: Spike-specific TCR breadth and depth grew following two AZD1222 doses. Most donors were white British, females outnumbered males, and clonal diversity was possibly underestimated.

Only a few counts were recorded for this clone. Its antigen is currently unknown. V shed 1 base, J shed 4 bases, and the junction held 8 bases outside the gene matches. CDR3 length: 16 amino acids. The V gene's germline CDR1 is LGHDT and CDR2 YNNKEL (reference sequence). Profiled with immunoSEQ multiplex PCR; TCRdb holds only in-frame clones, not every one. The sample holds 150,000 to 200,000 clones, 90% seen once. Pooled samples include second doses given at about 4 or 12 weeks. The V and J genes are TRBV3-1 (or the pseudogene TRBV3-2) and TRBJ2-7; the match to TRBD2 covers 9 bases. The sample consisted of peripheral blood, taken 28 days after the second AZD1222 dose. The clonotype originates from an adult who received the AZD1222 COVID-19 vaccine. The CDR3 bases are TGTGCCAGCAGCCAAGGACCTAGCGGGGCAAATTACGAGCAGTACTTC. Protein product: CASSQGPSGANYEQYF.